The next 6 T cell receptor beta chains were all read from a single sample in a study of vaccination effects on CD4 cells after COVID-19. These receptors lack a known antigen. Sequencing was performed with immunoSEQ multiplex PCR; in TCRdb, only in-frame clones are kept and a portion is missing. Of under 80,000 clones listed, about 80% are singletons. Antigen-specific CD4+ T cells were expanded with viral peptide pools in the ViraFEST assay before sequencing. A roughly 10-day culture period preceded the isolation of CD4+ T cells. BNT162b2 vaccine or mRNA-1273 vaccine was given to participants in two doses. The sample here was CD4+ T cells from PBMCs cultured with HCoV-OC43 spike peptides, taken after COVID-19 vaccination. The subset here: HCoV-OC43 spike overlapping peptide pool stimulation. Source of these receptors: a human donor who received a COVID-19 vaccine.

This clone occurred once. The chain combines TRBV18 with TRBJ1-1, with TRBD1 matching 8 bases. The germline CDR1 and CDR2 sequences are KGHSH and LQKENI. The J segment lost 2 bases and the V segment lost 3 bases, leaving 2 bases of the junction unmatched. This CDR3 contains 14 residues. This CDR3 reads CASSPDRGNTEAFF. The DNA of the CDR3 is TGTGCCAGCTCACCCGACAGGGGTAACACTGAAGCTTTCTTT.

The chain carries TRBV4-1 and TRBJ2-7, with a tentative D call TRBD2 (7 bases). The CDR3 loop spans 12 amino acids. CDR1 and CDR2 (germline): MGHRA, YSYEKL. DNA for the CDR3: TGCGCCAGCAGCCAAGATTATAGGGGGGGGCACGTC. Protein product: CASSQDYRGGHV.

V gene TRBV29-1 combines with J gene TRBJ1-2; TRBD1 agrees at 8 bases. The CDR3 spans 13 residues. Germline loops: CDR1 SQVTM, CDR2 ANQGSEA. Trimming at V came to 1 base and at J to 6 bases, leaving 4 bases not matched to a gene. The CDR3 here is CSVEGAGGNGYTF. The CDR3 nucleotides read TGCAGCGTTGAAGGGGCAGGGGGCAATGGCTACACCTTC.

The chain is built from TRBV19 and TRBJ1-4; D gene unclear. V lost 2 bases and J lost 10, with 17 bases in between. Germline lookup yields CDR1 LNHDA and CDR2 SQIVND (reference sequence). This CDR3 region has 15 residues. The CDR3 bases are TGTGCCAGTAGTATAATGGGCAACTCCGGAGGAAAACTGTTTTTT. Its protein is CASSIMGNSGGKLFF. Together with reference TRBV19 and TRBJ1-4, the CDR3 gives the full variable domain: DGGITQSPKYLFRKEGQNVTLSCEQNLNHDAMYWYRQDPGQGLRLIYYSQIVNDFQKGDIAEGYSVSREKKESFPLTVTSAQKNPTAFYLCASSIMGNSGGKLFFGSGTQLSVL.

This rearrangement joins TRBV7-2 to TRBJ1-1; the D gene is possibly TRBD1 (5 bases). This CDR3 is 15 amino acids long. Trimming left V 4 bases short and J 3 bases short, with 15 bases between. Germline V gene data show CDR1 as SGHTA and CDR2 as FQGNSA. As DNA, the CDR3 is TGTGCCAGCAGCTCCCGTTGGGGCCGACACACTGAAGCTTTCTTT. The encoded protein is CASSSRWGRHTEAFF.

The chain is built from TRBV25-1 and TRBJ2-1, with a tentative D call TRBD2 (7 bases). The CDR3 is 14 residues long. Germline values: CDR1 MGHDK, CDR2 SYGVNS. Trimming shortened V by 6 bases and J by 8 bases, and 17 bases separated the two germline ends. As DNA, the CDR3 is TGTGCCAGCAGGAGGGGGGGACTATACGATGAGCAGTTCTTC. Translation gives CASRRGGLYDEQFF. Full variable domain (outside the CDR3, taken from reference TRBV25-1 and TRBJ2-1): EADIYQTPRYLVIGTGKKITLECSQTMGHDKMYWYQQDPGMELHLIHYSYGVNSTEKGDLSSESTVSRIRTEHFPLTLESARPSHTSQYLCASRRGGLYDEQFFGPGTRLTVL.